This T cell receptor (beta chain) derives from a study of beta chain features in type 1 diabetes. Sorting that relied on CD45RO/CCR7/CD25/CD127/CD95/CD27 yielded CD4+ naive, central memory, regulatory and stem cell-like memory cells. Whole-study results and caveats: Healthy donors had naive, central memory and Treg TCRB repertoires that appeared less similar than those seen among patients. Type 1 diabetes patients had TCRB CDR3s that were shorter (moderately but significantly so) in all four CD4+ subsets. Any HLA-type effect on TCRB rearrangement remained unresolved here. Type 1 diabetes patients had VDJ junctions that carried fewer insertions and more deletions.

CDR3 length: 13 amino acids. Germline lookup yields CDR1 ENHRY and CDR2 SYGVKD. V lost 6 bases and J 5 bases, leaving 13 bases between the germline ends. This clone showed up just a few times. Its antigen is undetermined. The authors reverse transcribed all of the isolated RNA, so sequencing captured expressed TCRB transcripts. The table came from immunoSEQ multiplex PCR; TCRdb's copy has only in-frame clones and leaves some out. Among some 160,000 clones listed, about 8.1% were seen once. The sequenced sample consisted of central memory CD4+ T cells from blood. The clonotype originates from a young woman with type 1 diabetes. The J gene is TRBJ2-5, the V gene TRBV10-3, with D possibly TRBD1 on 6 matching bases. The CDR3 loop is CAIRGNRDETQYF. CDR3 sequence (DNA): TGTGCCATCAGGGGGAACAGGGACGAGACCCAGTACTTC.